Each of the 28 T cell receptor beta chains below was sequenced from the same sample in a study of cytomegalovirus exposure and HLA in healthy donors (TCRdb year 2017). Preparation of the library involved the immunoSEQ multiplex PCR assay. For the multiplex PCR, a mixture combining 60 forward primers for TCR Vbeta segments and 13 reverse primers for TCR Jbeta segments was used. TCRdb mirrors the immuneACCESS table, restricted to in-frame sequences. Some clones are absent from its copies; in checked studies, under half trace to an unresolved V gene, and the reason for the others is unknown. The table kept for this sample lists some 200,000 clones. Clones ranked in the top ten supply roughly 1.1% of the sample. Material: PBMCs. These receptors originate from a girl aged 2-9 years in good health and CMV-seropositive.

The CDR3 DNA is TGTGCCAGCAGCGATTCCGGGACAGGGGGTTCAGTTGAAGCTTTCTTT. This codes for CASSDSGTGGSVEAFF. The chain has TRBV5-6 and TRBJ1-1; TRBD1 matches at 11 bases. With V trimmed by 4 bases and J by 7 bases, 12 bases remained unmatched. CDR1 is SGHDT, CDR2 YYEEEE, per germline. This CDR3 contains 16 residues.

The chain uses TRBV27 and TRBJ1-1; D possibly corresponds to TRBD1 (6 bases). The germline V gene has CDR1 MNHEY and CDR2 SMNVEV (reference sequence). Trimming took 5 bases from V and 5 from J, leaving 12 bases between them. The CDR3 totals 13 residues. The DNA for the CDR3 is TGTGCCAGCAGTACAGGGCTAAGAACTGAAGCTTTCTTT. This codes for CASSTGLRTEAFF.

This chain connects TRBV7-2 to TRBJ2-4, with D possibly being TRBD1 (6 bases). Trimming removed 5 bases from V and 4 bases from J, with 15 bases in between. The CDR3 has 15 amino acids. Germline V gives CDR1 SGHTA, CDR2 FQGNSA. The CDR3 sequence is CASSARTVQKNIQYF. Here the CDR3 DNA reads TGTGCCAGCAGCGCCCGGACAGTGCAAAAAAACATTCAGTACTTC. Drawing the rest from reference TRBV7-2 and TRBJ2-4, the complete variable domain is GAGVSQSPSNKVTEKGKDVELRCDPISGHTALYWYRQSLGQGLEFLIYFQGNSAPDKSGLPSDRFSAERTGGSVSTLTIQRTQQEDSAVYLCASSARTVQKNIQYFGAGTRLSVL.

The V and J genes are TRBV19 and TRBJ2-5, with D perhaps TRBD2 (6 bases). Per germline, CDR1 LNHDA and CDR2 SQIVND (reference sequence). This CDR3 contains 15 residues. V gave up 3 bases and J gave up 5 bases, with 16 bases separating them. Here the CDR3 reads CASSIGAAGAETQYF. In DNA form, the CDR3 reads TGTGCCAGTAGTATTGGGGCAGCGGGCGCGGAGACCCAGTACTTC.

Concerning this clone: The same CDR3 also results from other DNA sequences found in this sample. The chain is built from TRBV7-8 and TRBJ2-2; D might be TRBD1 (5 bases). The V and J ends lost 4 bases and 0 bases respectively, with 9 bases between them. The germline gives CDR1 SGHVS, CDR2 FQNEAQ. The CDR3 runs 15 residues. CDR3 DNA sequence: TGTGCCAGCAGCTCTGGCAGGGCGAACACCGGGGAGCTGTTTTTT. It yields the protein CASSSGRANTGELFF.

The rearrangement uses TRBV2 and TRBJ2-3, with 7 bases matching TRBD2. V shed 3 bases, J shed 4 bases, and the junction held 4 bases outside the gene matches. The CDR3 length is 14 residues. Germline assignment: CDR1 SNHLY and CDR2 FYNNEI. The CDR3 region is CASSEGLAADTQYF. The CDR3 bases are TGTGCCAGCAGTGAGGGCCTAGCGGCAGATACGCAGTATTTT.

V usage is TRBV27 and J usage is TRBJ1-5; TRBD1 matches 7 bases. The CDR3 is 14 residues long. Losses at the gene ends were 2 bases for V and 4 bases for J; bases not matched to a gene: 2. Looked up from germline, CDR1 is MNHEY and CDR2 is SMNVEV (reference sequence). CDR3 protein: CASSLQTGNQPQHF. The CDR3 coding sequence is TGTGCCAGCAGTTTACAGACAGGGAATCAGCCCCAGCATTTT.

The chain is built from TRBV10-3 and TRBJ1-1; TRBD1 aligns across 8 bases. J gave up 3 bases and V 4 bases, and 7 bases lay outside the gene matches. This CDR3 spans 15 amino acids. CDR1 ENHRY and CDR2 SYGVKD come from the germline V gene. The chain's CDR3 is CAISVMTGADTEAFF. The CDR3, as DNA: TGTGCCATCAGTGTGATGACAGGGGCTGACACTGAAGCTTTCTTT.

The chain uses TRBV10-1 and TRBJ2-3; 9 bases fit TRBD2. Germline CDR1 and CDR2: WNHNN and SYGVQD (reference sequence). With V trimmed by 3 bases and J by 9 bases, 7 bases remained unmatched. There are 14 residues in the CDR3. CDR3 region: CASSDLTSGFTQYF. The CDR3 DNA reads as TGCGCCAGCAGTGACCTGACTAGCGGTTTCACGCAGTATTTT.

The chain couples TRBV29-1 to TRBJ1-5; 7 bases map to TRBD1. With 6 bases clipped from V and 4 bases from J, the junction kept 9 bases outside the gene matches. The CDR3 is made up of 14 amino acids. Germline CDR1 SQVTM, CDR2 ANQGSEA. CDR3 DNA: TGCAGCGTGAAGACAGGGTCAATAAATCAGCCCCAGCATTTT. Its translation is CSVKTGSINQPQHF. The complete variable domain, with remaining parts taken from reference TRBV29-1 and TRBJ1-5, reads SAVISQKPSRDICQRGTSLTIQCQVDSQVTMMFWYRQQPGQSLTLIATANQGSEATYESGFVIDKFPISRPNLTFSTLTVSNMSPEDSSIYLCSVKTGSINQPQHFGDGTRLSIL.

The CDR3 reads CASSAKGLAGGQQFF. In DNA, the CDR3 is TGTGCCAGCAGCGCGAAGGGACTAGCGGGAGGTCAGCAGTTCTTC. The chain carries TRBV28 and TRBJ2-1; 15 bases are a match to TRBD2. The CDR3 covers 15 residues. The V gene's germline CDR1 is MDHEN and CDR2 SYDVKM. V shed 6 bases, J shed 11 bases, and the junction held 8 bases outside the gene matches.

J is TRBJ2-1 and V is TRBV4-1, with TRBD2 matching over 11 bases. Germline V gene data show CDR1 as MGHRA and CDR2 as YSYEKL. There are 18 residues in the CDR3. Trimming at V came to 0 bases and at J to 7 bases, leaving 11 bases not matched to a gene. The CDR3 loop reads CASSQDRILAGGENEQFF. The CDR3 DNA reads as TGCGCCAGCAGCCAAGATAGGATTCTAGCGGGAGGTGAAAATGAGCAGTTCTTC.

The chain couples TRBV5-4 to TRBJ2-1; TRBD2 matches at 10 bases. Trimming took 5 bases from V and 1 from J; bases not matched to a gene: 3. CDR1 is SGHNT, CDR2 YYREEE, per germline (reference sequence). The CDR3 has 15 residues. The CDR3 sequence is CASSSSGSSYNEQFF. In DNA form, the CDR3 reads TGTGCCAGCAGTTCTAGCGGGAGTTCCTACAATGAGCAGTTCTTC.

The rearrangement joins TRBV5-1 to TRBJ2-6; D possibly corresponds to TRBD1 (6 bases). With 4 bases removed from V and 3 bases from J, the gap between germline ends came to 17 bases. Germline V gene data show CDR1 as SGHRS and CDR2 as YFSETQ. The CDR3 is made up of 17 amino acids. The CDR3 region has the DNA TGCGCCAGCAGCCTGAGGGGGTCCTTCCATGGGGCCAACGTCCTGACTTTC. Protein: CASSLRGSFHGANVLTF.

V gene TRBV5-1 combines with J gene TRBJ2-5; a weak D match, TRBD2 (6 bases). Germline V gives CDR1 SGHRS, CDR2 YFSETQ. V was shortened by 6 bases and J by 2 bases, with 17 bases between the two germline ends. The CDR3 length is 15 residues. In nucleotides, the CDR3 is TGCGCCAGCAACTTAGGCGGGGAAGATCAAGAGACCCAGTACTTC. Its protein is CASNLGGEDQETQYF.

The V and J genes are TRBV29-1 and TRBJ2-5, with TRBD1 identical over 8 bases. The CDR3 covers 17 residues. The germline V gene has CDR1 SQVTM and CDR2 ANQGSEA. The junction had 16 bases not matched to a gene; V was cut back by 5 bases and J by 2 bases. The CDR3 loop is CSVLNEAGTGGQETQYF. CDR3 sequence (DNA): TGCAGCGTTTTGAATGAGGCTGGAACAGGGGGGCAAGAGACCCAGTACTTC.

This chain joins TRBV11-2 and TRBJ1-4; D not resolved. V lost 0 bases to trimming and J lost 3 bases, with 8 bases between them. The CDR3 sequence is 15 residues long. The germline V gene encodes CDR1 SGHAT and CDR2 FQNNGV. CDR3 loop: CASSLEYSSNEKLFF. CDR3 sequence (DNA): TGTGCCAGCAGCTTAGAGTACAGTTCTAATGAAAAACTGTTTTTT.

CDR3 sequence reads: CASTLPYTYNEQFF. The CDR3 DNA follows: TGTGCCAGCACCCTTCCTTATACCTACAATGAGCAGTTCTTC. The gene calls are TRBV2 and TRBJ2-1, with unresolved D. The CDR3 loop spans 14 amino acids. V was cut by 7 bases and J by 2 bases, with 12 bases left in between. The germline V gene has CDR1 SNHLY and CDR2 FYNNEI.

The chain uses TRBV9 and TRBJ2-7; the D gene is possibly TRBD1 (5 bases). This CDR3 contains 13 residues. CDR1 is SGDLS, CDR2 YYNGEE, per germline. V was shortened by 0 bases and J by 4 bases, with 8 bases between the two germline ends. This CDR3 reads CASSVATGYEQYF. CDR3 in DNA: TGTGCCAGCAGCGTAGCTACAGGTTACGAGCAGTACTTC.

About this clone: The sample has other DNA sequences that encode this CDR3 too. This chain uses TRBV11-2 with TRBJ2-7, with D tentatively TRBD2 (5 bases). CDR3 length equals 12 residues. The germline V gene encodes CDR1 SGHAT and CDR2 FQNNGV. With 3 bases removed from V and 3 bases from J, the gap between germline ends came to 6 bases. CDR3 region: CASSLGSYEQYF. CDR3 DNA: TGTGCCAGCAGCTTGGGGAGCTACGAGCAGTACTTC.

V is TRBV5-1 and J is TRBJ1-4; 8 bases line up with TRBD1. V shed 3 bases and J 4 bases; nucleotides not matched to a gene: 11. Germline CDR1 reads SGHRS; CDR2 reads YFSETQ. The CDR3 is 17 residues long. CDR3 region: CASSSDRGLSGNEKLFF. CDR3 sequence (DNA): TGCGCCAGCAGCTCTGACAGGGGACTCTCCGGTAATGAAAAACTGTTTTTT.

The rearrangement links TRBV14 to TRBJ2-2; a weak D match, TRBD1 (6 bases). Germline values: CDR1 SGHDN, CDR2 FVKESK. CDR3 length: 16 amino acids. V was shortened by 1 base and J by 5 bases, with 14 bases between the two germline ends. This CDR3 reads CASSQVYDQGTGELFF. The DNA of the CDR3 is TGTGCCAGCAGCCAAGTATATGACCAGGGGACCGGGGAGCTGTTTTTT.

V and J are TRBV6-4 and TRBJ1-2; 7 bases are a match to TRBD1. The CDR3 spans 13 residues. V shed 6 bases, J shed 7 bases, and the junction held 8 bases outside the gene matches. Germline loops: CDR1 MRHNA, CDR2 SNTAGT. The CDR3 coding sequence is TGTGCCAGCAGGAGAACAGGGGAGGTTGGCTACACCTTC. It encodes CASRRTGEVGYTF.

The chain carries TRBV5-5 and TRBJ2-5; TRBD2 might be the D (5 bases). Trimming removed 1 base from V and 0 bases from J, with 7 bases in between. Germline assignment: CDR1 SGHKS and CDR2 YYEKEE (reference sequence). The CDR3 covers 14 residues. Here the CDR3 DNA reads TGTGCCAGCAGCTTGAGGGAGTACCAAGAGACCCAGTACTTC. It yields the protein CASSLREYQETQYF. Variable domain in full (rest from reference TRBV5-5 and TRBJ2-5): DAGVTQSPTHLIKTRGQQVTLRCSPISGHKSVSWYQQVLGQGPQFIFQYYEKEERGRGNFPDRFSARQFPNYSSELNVNALLLGDSALYLCASSLREYQETQYFGPGTRLLVL.

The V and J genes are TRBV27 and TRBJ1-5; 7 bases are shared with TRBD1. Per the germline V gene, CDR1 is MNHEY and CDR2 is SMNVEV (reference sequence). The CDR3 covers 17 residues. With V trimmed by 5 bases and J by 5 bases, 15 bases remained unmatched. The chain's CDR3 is CASSRKPGQLGYQPQHF. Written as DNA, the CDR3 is TGTGCCAGCAGTAGAAAACCGGGACAGCTGGGTTATCAGCCCCAGCATTTT.

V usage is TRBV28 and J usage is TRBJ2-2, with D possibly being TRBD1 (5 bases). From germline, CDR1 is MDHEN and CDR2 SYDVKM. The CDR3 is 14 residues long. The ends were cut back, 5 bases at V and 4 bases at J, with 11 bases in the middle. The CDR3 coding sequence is TGTGCCAGCAGTCCCGGACAAGCCACCGGGGAGCTGTTTTTT. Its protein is CASSPGQATGELFF.

CDR3 bases: TGTGCCAGCTTAGGGGCTGAAGCTTTCTTT. Translation: CASLGAEAFF. The V gene is TRBV28, the J gene TRBJ1-1; D may be TRBD1 (5 bases). The CDR3 has 10 residues. CDR1 is MDHEN and CDR2 is SYDVKM in the germline V gene. Trimming cost V 8 bases and J 6 bases, with 7 bases left between them.

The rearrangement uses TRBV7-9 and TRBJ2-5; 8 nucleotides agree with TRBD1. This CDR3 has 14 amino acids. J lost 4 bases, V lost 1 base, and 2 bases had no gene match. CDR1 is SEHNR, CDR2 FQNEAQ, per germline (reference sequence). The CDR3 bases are TGTGCCAGCAGCTTAGACAGGGGGAGAGAGACCCAGTACTTC. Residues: CASSLDRGRETQYF.